Below are 11 T cell receptor beta chains sequenced from a single sample in a study of response to subunit inactivated influenza vaccine. Each CDR3 protein gets one entry after TCRdb re-called the RT-PCR reads with MiXCR. The sample has 500,000 to 600,000 distinct CDR3 sequences, around 13% seen once. The sequencing here drew on PBMCs from blood, taken more than 35 days after vaccination. The receptors were sampled from a man aged 50 to 60 who received an inactivated influenza vaccine.

The CDR3 DNA reads TGCAGTGCTCTAGGGCCCAGCGGGGGTTACACCGGGGAGCTGTTTTTT. Amino acids: CSALGPSGGYTGELFF. The V and J genes are TRBV20-1 and TRBJ2-2; TRBD2 aligns across 8 bases. The CDR3 runs to 16 residues. The J segment lost 3 bases and the V segment lost 5 bases, leaving 11 bases of the junction unmatched. Germline loops: CDR1 DFQATT, CDR2 SNEGSKA (reference sequence).

This clonotype was seen ten or more times. The V gene is TRBV4-1, the J gene TRBJ2-3, with D possibly matching TRBD2 (6 bases). The V end lost 5 bases, the J end lost 2 bases, and 20 bases lay between the germline ends. Per germline, CDR1 MGHRA and CDR2 YSYEKL. The CDR3 contains 17 residues. CDR3 DNA sequence: TGCGCCAGCAGCACCCGAAGCCGCGGGGACCTCACAGATACGCAGTATTTT. Protein: CASSTRSRGDLTDTQYF.

The chain couples TRBV7-2 to TRBJ2-5; 8 bases align to TRBD2. This CDR3 spans 16 amino acids. Germline V gene lookup returns CDR1 SGHTA and CDR2 FQGNSA. The V and J ends lost 3 bases and 1 base, in that order; junction bases with no gene match: 7. CDR3 sequence reads: CASSFRILAGQETQYF. In nucleotides, the CDR3 is TGTGCCAGCAGCTTTCGCATCCTAGCGGGCCAAGAGACCCAGTACTTC.

The rearrangement links TRBV29-1 to TRBJ2-7, with 7 bases fitting TRBD1. J gave up 2 bases and V 3 bases, and 7 bases lay outside the gene matches. The CDR3 extends over 14 amino acids. Germline V gene sequence: CDR1 SQVTM, CDR2 ANQGSEA. CDR3: CSVEVRGTTYEQYF. The CDR3 nucleotides read TGCAGCGTTGAGGTCAGGGGGACAACCTACGAGCAGTACTTC.

The J gene is TRBJ2-1, the V gene TRBV6-2 or TRBV6-3; no firm D call. The CDR3 totals 14 residues. CDR1 is MNHEY and CDR2 is SVGEGT in the germline V gene. Trimming took 0 bases from V and 0 from J, leaving 3 bases between them. CDR3 region: CASSYSGSYNEQFF. The CDR3 bases are TGTGCCAGCAGTTACTCGGGCTCCTACAATGAGCAGTTCTTC.

This clonotype was counted at least ten times. DNA for the CDR3: TGTGCCAGCAGTAAGGACGGTCTGAGGGAGCAGTACTTC. The encoded protein is CASSKDGLREQYF. The chain combines TRBV12-3 or TRBV12-4 with TRBJ2-7; D gene uncertain. Deletions cut 5 bases from V and 7 bases from J, with 15 bases between. The CDR3 spans 13 residues.

This clonotype occurred a few times. This chain links TRBV7-9 with TRBJ2-5, with 8 nucleotides matching TRBD2. The V and J ends lost 8 bases and 5 bases, in that order; junction bases with no gene match: 10. Germline values: CDR1 SEHNR, CDR2 FQNEAQ (reference sequence). CDR3 length: 14 amino acids. The CDR3 here is CASGGAAGVETQYF. The CDR3 nucleotides are TGTGCCAGCGGAGGGGCAGCGGGGGTGGAGACCCAGTACTTC.

This clonotype has a count of ten or more. This chain links TRBV4-3 with TRBJ1-1; D is perhaps TRBD1 (5 bases). The CDR3 consists of 15 residues. CDR1 is LGHNA, CDR2 YSLEER, per germline. Trimming removed 0 bases from V and 0 bases from J, with 8 bases in between. CDR3 in amino acids: CASSQETALNTEAFF. CDR3 in DNA: TGCGCCAGCAGCCAAGAGACAGCGTTGAACACTGAAGCTTTCTTT.

This clonotype turned up a few times. V gene TRBV24-1 combines with J gene TRBJ1-2, with 9 bases aligning to TRBD1. The CDR3 length is 17 residues. Germline V gives CDR1 KGHDR, CDR2 SFDVKD. V trimming: 2 bases; J trimming: 12 bases; junction bases outside the gene matches: 18. The CDR3 sequence is CATSDWRDRVVNGGDTF. In nucleotides, the CDR3 is TGTGCCACCAGTGATTGGAGGGACAGGGTAGTTAACGGTGGGGACACCTTC.

This clonotype showed up many times. The chain carries TRBV24-1 and TRBJ1-1, with D hard to call. Germline V gives CDR1 KGHDR, CDR2 SFDVKD. This CDR3 is built from 14 residues. Trimming took off 9 bases at V and 1 base at J, with 14 bases between the two ends. CDR3 in DNA: TGTGCCACCCGTAGCCGGACTCGGAACACTGAAGCTTTCTTT. The encoded protein is CATRSRTRNTEAFF.

This clonotype was found many times. The chain has TRBV6-1 and TRBJ2-1; 9 nucleotides align to TRBD2. V gave up 5 bases and J gave up 5 bases; unmatched junction bases: 7. Germline assignment: CDR1 MNHNS and CDR2 SASEGT. This CDR3 contains 15 residues. The chain's CDR3 is CASSLSGRTNNEQFF. Here the CDR3 DNA reads TGTGCCAGCAGTCTGAGCGGGAGGACCAACAATGAGCAGTTCTTC.